The 32 T cell receptor beta chains in this list originate from one sample, sequenced in a study of CD8 T cells in Susac syndrome. Reverse transcription of roughly 0.45 to 1 ug RNA was performed with random hexamers. MiXCR, applied by TCRdb to the immunoSEQ multiplex PCR reads, yields one record per CDR3 protein. The repertoire holds 180,000 or so distinct CDR3 sequences, with almost 96% as singletons. The sequencing sample was made of CD4+ T cells from PBMCs. Receptors were obtained from a human donor with multiple sclerosis.

This clonotype was seen a single time. The V call is TRBV15, the J call TRBJ1-5; D remains unclear. In germline, CDR1 is LNHNV, CDR2 YYDKDF (reference sequence). The CDR3 contains 15 residues. V was shortened by 1 base and J by 6 bases, with 13 bases between the two germline ends. CDR3 protein: CATSRGTPVGQPQHF. The CDR3 DNA reads as TGTGCCACCAGCAGAGGGACGCCGGTAGGTCAGCCCCAGCATTTT.

This clonotype was detected only once. This chain's CDR3 is CSARDRLQWEQYF. CDR3 nucleotides: TGCAGTGCTAGAGATCGTTTACAGTGGGAGCAGTACTTC. The rearrangement joins TRBV20-1 to TRBJ2-7; D not certain. V was shortened by 0 bases and J by 7 bases, with 13 bases between the two germline ends. This CDR3 comprises 13 residues. Per the germline V gene, CDR1 is DFQATT and CDR2 is SNEGSKA (reference sequence).

The chain combines TRBV20-1 with TRBJ2-7; either TRBD1 or TRBD2 may fit D (5 bases each). The CDR3 is 14 amino acids. Germline V lookup: CDR1 DFQATT, CDR2 SNEGSKA (reference sequence). Trimming took 1 base from V and 6 from J, leaving 16 bases between them. DNA for the CDR3: TGCAGTGCTAGAGTTGAGGGGCTCTCGCTCGAGCAGTACTTC. Residues: CSARVEGLSLEQYF.

Here the CDR3 reads CATSVGGPSYEQYF. The CDR3 DNA follows: TGTGCCACCAGTGTCGGGGGACCATCCTACGAGCAGTACTTC. V and J are TRBV24-1 and TRBJ2-7; weak D call: TRBD2 (6 bases). Germline-derived CDR1 and CDR2 are KGHDR and SFDVKD. Trimming took off 5 bases at V and 1 base at J, with 11 bases between the two ends. This CDR3 comprises 14 residues.

The chain combines TRBV3-1 with TRBJ1-2, with D possibly matching TRBD1 (5 bases). V was shortened by 4 bases and J by 7 bases, with 13 bases between the two germline ends. Germline V gene lookup returns CDR1 LGHDT and CDR2 YNNKEL (reference sequence). This CDR3 is built from 13 residues. The CDR3 nucleotides read TGTGCCAGCAGCCCTTCGGGGGAGGGTGGCTACACCTTC. This gives the protein CASSPSGEGGYTF.

V is TRBV12-3 or TRBV12-4 and J is TRBJ1-2; TRBD1 is a possible D gene (5 bases). This CDR3 region has 14 residues. The V and J ends lost 6 bases and 7 bases respectively, with 18 bases between them. The CDR3 loop is CASSVGAKGSGYTF. For the CDR3, the DNA is TGTGCCAGCAGCGTCGGGGCAAAGGGGAGTGGCTACACCTTC.

This clonotype was observed once. The CDR3 DNA sequence: TGTGCCAGCAGCCGGGTCGGGCATACAACGAACACTGAAGCTTTCTTT. Translated: CASSRVGHTTNTEAFF. V usage is TRBV6-1 and J usage is TRBJ1-1; D unclear. V lost 6 bases to trimming and J lost 1 base, with 18 bases between them. Germline loops: CDR1 MNHNS, CDR2 SASEGT. The CDR3 covers 16 residues.

As regards this clonotype: Relative to the germline gene, one junction end is altered; a read error may explain this. The chain links TRBV29-1 to TRBJ2-1, with a tentative D call TRBD2 (5 bases). CDR3 length: 14 residues. Germline V gene sequence: CDR1 SQVTM, CDR2 ANQGSEA. In DNA form, the CDR3 reads TGCAGCGTCGAAGACCGGACTCAATACAATGAGCAGTTCTTC. It is translated as CSVEDRTQYNEQFF.

The CDR3 DNA sequence: TGTGCCTGGAGTATCCGGGGTTACAATGAGCAGTTCTTC. Protein: CAWSIRGYNEQFF. V usage is TRBV30 and J usage is TRBJ2-1; possibly TRBD2 for D (5 bases). Germline CDR1 is GTSNPN and CDR2 is SVGIG (reference sequence). The CDR3 covers 13 residues. The V end lost 2 bases, the J end lost 4 bases, and 9 bases lay between the germline ends.

The chain recombines TRBV7-8 with TRBJ2-1; D may be TRBD1 (5 bases). V lost 1 base and J 7 bases, leaving 17 bases between the germline ends. The length of the CDR3 is 16 residues. The germline V gene encodes CDR1 SGHVS and CDR2 FQNEAQ. CDR3 amino acids: CASSLGQGLHGNEQFF. CDR3 coding DNA: TGTGCCAGCAGCTTAGGGCAGGGATTACACGGGAATGAGCAGTTCTTC.

The V gene is TRBV29-1, the J gene TRBJ1-1; 8 bases line up with TRBD1. The CDR3 spans 13 residues. Germline V gives CDR1 SQVTM, CDR2 ANQGSEA. J lost 4 bases, V lost 5 bases, and 6 bases had no gene match. CDR3 nucleotide sequence: TGCAGCGTTAAGTGGACAGGGACCACTGAAGCTTTCTTT. This gives the protein CSVKWTGTTEAFF.

The chain carries TRBV7-2 and TRBJ2-5; D ambiguous. The CDR3 length is 13 residues. V lost 6 bases to trimming and J lost 7 bases, with 15 bases between them. CDR1 is SGHTA, CDR2 FQGNSA, per germline. The CDR3 sequence: CASSDMILGTQYF. Here the CDR3 DNA reads TGTGCCAGCAGTGACATGATTTTGGGGACCCAGTACTTC.

V is TRBV6-6 and J is TRBJ1-6; no firm D call. The CDR3 has 14 amino acids. From germline, CDR1 is MNHNY and CDR2 SVGAGI (reference sequence). Trimming stripped 7 bases from V and 8 bases from J, with 15 bases between. This CDR3 is CASISSKRDSPLHF. CDR3 in DNA: TGTGCCAGCATTTCCTCGAAGAGGGATTCACCCCTCCACTTT.

V usage is TRBV30 and J usage is TRBJ2-5; TRBD1 is a possible D gene (6 bases). Germline lookup yields CDR1 GTSNPN and CDR2 SVGIG (reference sequence). Trimming took off 6 bases at V and 5 bases at J, with 19 bases between the two ends. The CDR3 runs to 14 residues. CDR3 DNA: TGTGCCTGCCCCAAGGGGACAACGGGCGAGACCCAGTACTTC. Protein sequence: CACPKGTTGETQYF.

The V gene is TRBV30, the J gene TRBJ1-1; D gene uncertain. Germline V CDR1 and CDR2: GTSNPN, SVGIG (reference sequence). CDR3 length: 13 residues. V shed 4 bases and J shed 3 bases, with 12 bases lying between them. CDR3 bases: TGTGCCTGGACCCTAGGATGGGACACTGAAGCTTTCTTT. Translated: CAWTLGWDTEAFF.

V is TRBV15 and J is TRBJ1-5, with D perhaps TRBD1 (5 bases). This CDR3 comprises 17 residues. The germline V and J ends were trimmed by 1 base and 2 bases, with 15 bases remaining between them. Germline V gene data show CDR1 as LNHNV and CDR2 as YYDKDF (reference sequence). This CDR3 reads CATSRVEGTRGNQPQHF. As DNA, the CDR3 is TGTGCCACCAGCAGAGTCGAGGGGACCCGGGGCAATCAGCCCCAGCATTTT.

The chain carries TRBV4-3 and TRBJ2-7; D gene uncertain. The germline gives CDR1 LGHNA, CDR2 YSLEER. Trimming removed 1 base at V and 6 bases at J, with 10 bases between. CDR3 size: 13 residues. Here the CDR3 DNA reads TGCGCCAGCAGCCAAGGCTTGATCGTCGAGCAGTACTTC. It codes for CASSQGLIVEQYF.

In its sample, this clonotype was seen once. V is TRBV7-9 and J is TRBJ2-3; tentatively, D is TRBD2 (6 bases). V gave up 1 base and J gave up 5 bases, with 13 bases separating them. This CDR3 spans 15 amino acids. Per germline, CDR1 SEHNR and CDR2 FQNEAQ (reference sequence). The CDR3 region has the DNA TGTGCCAGCAGCTTAGGGACTCGGAGGGTAGATACGCAGTATTTT. This gives the protein CASSLGTRRVDTQYF.

This clonotype was seen just once. CDR3 loop: CASSLGTGMGYEQYF. The DNA of the CDR3 is TGTGCCAGCAGCCTTGGGACAGGGATGGGATACGAGCAGTACTTC. The V call is TRBV3-1, the J call TRBJ2-7; 9 bases agree with TRBD1. Looked up from germline, CDR1 is LGHDT and CDR2 is YNNKEL (reference sequence). V dropped 4 bases and J dropped 4; count of bases not matched to a gene: 8. The CDR3 is 15 amino acids.

The chain recombines TRBV19 with TRBJ1-4; D may be TRBD1 (6 bases). Deletions cut 5 bases from V and 7 bases from J, with 11 bases between. The CDR3 spans 13 residues. Germline V gives CDR1 LNHDA, CDR2 SQIVND (reference sequence). CDR3 in DNA: TGTGCCAGTAGTGGGGGGCGAACTGAAAAACTGTTTTTT. Translation gives CASSGGRTEKLFF.

Here the CDR3 reads CASSLPSGETQYF. The CDR3 region has the DNA TGTGCCAGCAGCTTGCCTAGCGGGGAGACCCAGTACTTC. The rearrangement links TRBV5-4 to TRBJ2-5, with 8 bases aligning to TRBD2. Germline values: CDR1 SGHNT, CDR2 YYREEE (reference sequence). The CDR3 has 13 amino acids. V gave up 1 base and J gave up 5 bases; unmatched junction bases: 1.

This chain links TRBV7-2 with TRBJ1-2; the D is unclear. V was cut by 3 bases and J by 0 bases, with 14 bases left in between. The length of the CDR3 is 16 residues. Germline loops: CDR1 SGHTA, CDR2 FQGNSA. CDR3 loop: CASSLVPAIANYGYTF. The CDR3 DNA is TGTGCCAGCAGCTTGGTTCCTGCCATTGCTAACTATGGCTACACCTTC.

The V gene is TRBV6-4, the J gene TRBJ1-2; D not certain. The CDR3 is made up of 10 amino acids. The V gene lost 5 bases and the J gene lost 8 bases, with 6 bases spanning the gap. Germline V gene data show CDR1 as MRHNA and CDR2 as SNTAGT. The CDR3, as DNA: TGTGCCAGCAGTCCATGGGGCTACACCTTC. Its protein product is CASSPWGYTF.

The chain combines TRBV20-1 with TRBJ2-7, with 10 bases lining up with TRBD1. V shed 5 bases, J shed 4 bases, and the junction held 5 bases outside the gene matches. CDR3 length equals 13 residues. CDR1 is DFQATT, CDR2 SNEGSKA, per germline (reference sequence). CDR3 loop: CSAGGQGVYEQYF. The CDR3 coding sequence is TGCAGTGCTGGTGGACAGGGGGTATACGAGCAGTACTTC.

The rearrangement joins TRBV3-1 to TRBJ2-1; D unresolved. CDR1 and CDR2 (germline): LGHDT, YNNKEL (reference sequence). Trimming pared 1 base from V and 8 bases from J, leaving 15 bases between. The CDR3 contains 15 residues. The CDR3 DNA reads TGTGCCAGCAGCCAAGGGAAAAGCGTTGACGATGAGCAGTTCTTC. Translating it yields CASSQGKSVDDEQFF.

This clonotype was seen only once. The J gene is TRBJ1-1, the V gene TRBV25-1; D is unclear. Trimming shortened V by 5 bases and J by 1 base, and 8 bases separated the two germline ends. The CDR3 contains 13 residues. Germline V gene sequence: CDR1 MGHDK, CDR2 SYGVNS. CDR3 in DNA: TGTGCCAGCAGTACCCAAAGGAACACTGAAGCTTTCTTT. Protein: CASSTQRNTEAFF.

The gene calls are TRBV30 and TRBJ2-5; D is undetermined. Germline V gene data show CDR1 as GTSNPN and CDR2 as SVGIG (reference sequence). V lost 4 bases to trimming and J lost 5 bases, with 11 bases between them. The CDR3 consists of 12 residues. CDR3 coding DNA: TGTGCCTGGACGACGGGTTCGGAGACCCAGTACTTC. Its protein is CAWTTGSETQYF.

This chain uses TRBV20-1 with TRBJ2-3; D is undetermined. The V gene lost 6 bases and the J gene lost 0 bases, with 10 bases spanning the gap. CDR1 DFQATT and CDR2 SNEGSKA come from the germline V gene (reference sequence). The CDR3 extends over 13 amino acids. For the CDR3, the DNA is TGCAGTGCCCCCACGGCTAGCACAGATACGCAGTATTTT. Protein: CSAPTASTDTQYF.

The chain is built from TRBV18 and TRBJ2-1; TRBD1 agrees at 7 bases. Unmatched junction bases numbered 9, after V lost 8 bases and J lost 5 bases. Germline V CDR1 and CDR2: KGHSH, LQKENI. The CDR3 runs 14 residues. CDR3 in amino acids: CASLDRVAHNEQFF. For the CDR3, the DNA is TGTGCCAGCCTCGACAGGGTGGCCCACAATGAGCAGTTCTTC.

V and J are TRBV6-1 and TRBJ2-3, with 8 bases matching TRBD2. This CDR3 region has 15 residues. Germline V gives CDR1 MNHNS, CDR2 SASEGT. With 7 bases clipped from V and 4 bases from J, the junction kept 10 bases outside the gene matches. For the CDR3, the DNA is TGTGCCAGCACCGAAGTTAGCGGGGCGGCAGATACGCAGTATTTT. Translating it yields CASTEVSGAADTQYF.

The V gene is TRBV12-3 or TRBV12-4, the J gene TRBJ1-1; 7 bases align to TRBD1. The CDR3 runs 13 residues. The J segment lost 10 bases and the V segment lost 5 bases, leaving 10 bases of the junction unmatched. CDR3 sequence reads: CASSTTRGPSAFF. The DNA of the CDR3 is TGTGCCAGCAGTACAACTAGGGGGCCTTCAGCTTTCTTT.

This chain joins TRBV7-2 and TRBJ2-1, with a possible D match to TRBD2 (5 bases). Deletions cut 4 bases from V and 2 bases from J, with 18 bases between. This CDR3 is 17 amino acids long. Germline lookup yields CDR1 SGHTA and CDR2 FQGNSA. The CDR3 nucleotides are TGTGCCAGCAGCTCCGGCGTCGGACTTTTAGCCTACAATGAGCAGTTCTTC. Translating gives CASSSGVGLLAYNEQFF.